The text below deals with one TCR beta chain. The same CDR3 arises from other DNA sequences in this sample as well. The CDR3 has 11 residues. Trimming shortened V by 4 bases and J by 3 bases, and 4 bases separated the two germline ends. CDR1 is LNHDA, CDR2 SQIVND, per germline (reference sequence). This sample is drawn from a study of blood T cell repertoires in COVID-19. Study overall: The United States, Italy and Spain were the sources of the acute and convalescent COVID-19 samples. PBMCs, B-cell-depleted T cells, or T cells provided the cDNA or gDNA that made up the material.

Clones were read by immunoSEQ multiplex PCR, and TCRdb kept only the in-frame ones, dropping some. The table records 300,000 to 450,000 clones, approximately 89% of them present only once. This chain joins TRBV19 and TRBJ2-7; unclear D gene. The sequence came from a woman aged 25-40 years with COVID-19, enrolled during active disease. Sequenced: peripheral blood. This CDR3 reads CASSSYYEQYF. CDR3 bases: TGTGCCAGTAGTAGCTACTACGAGCAGTACTTC.